A selection of T cell receptor beta chains follows, all from one sample in a study of T cells in Graves' hyperthyroidism and ophthalmopathy. TCRdb used MiXCR to reprocess the multiplex PCR reads, holding one entry per CDR3 protein. This sample yields roughly 170,000 distinct CDR3 sequences, of which over 15% are seen a single time; about 29% belongs to the top ten. The sequencing input was blood. The origin of the receptors is a woman aged 50 to 60 with Graves' hyperthyroidism. CDR3s include the opening cysteine and the closing phenylalanine or tryptophan. The D gene is left open where the match is weak. The size of a clone is reported for some rows only, either as once, few or many, or as a class for expanded clones.

CDR3nt	CDR3aa	abundance	v_gene	d_gene	j_gene
TGCAGTGCCCCCGACGGTCCCAATTCACCCCTCCACTTT	CSAPDGPNSPLHF	few	TRBV20-1	.	TRBJ1-6
TGTGCCACGTGCGACAGGGGAAACACTGAAGCTTTCTTT	CATCDRGNTEAFF	many	TRBV19	TRBD1	TRBJ1-1
TGCGCCAGCAGACCGGGTGGAGGGGCCACTGAAGCTTTCTTT	CASRPGGGATEAFF	many	TRBV5-1	.	TRBJ1-1
TGTGCCAGCAGCGGGGGATTTTTCGAACAAAGCGGGGAGCTGTTTTTT	CASSGGFFEQSGELFF	many	TRBV5-8	.	TRBJ2-2
TGTGCCATCAGCCAACACTACGAGCAGTACTTC	CAISQHYEQYF	many	TRBV6-2/TRBV6-3	.	TRBJ2-7
TGTGCCAGCTTACCCGGGAGCTCCTACGAGCAGTACTTC	CASLPGSSYEQYF	many	TRBV2	.	TRBJ2-7
TGTGCCAGCAGTCTATGGCCACAGAGCTATAATTCACCCCTCCACTTT	CASSLWPQSYNSPLHF	many	TRBV12-3/TRBV12-4	.	TRBJ1-6
TGTGCCAGCAGCGTAATTGGGACAGGGGATGAGCAGTACTTC	CASSVIGTGDEQYF	many	TRBV9	TRBD1	TRBJ2-7
TGTGCCAGTAGTATCTCGGGACTCGGAAATGGCTACACCTTC	CASSISGLGNGYTF	many	TRBV19	.	TRBJ1-2
TGTGCCAGCAGCCGACGGGGAGGCAGAGAGACCCAGTACTTC	CASSRRGGRETQYF	many	TRBV7-2	.	TRBJ2-5
TGCAGTGCTAGAGTCCGAGCGGGGGGGTACAATGAGCAGTTCTTC	CSARVRAGGYNEQFF	many	TRBV20-1	TRBD2	TRBJ2-1
TGCGCCAGCAGCTTGCCCGAGTCGGGTGGGGACACTGAAGCTTTCTTT	CASSLPESGGDTEAFF	few	TRBV5-1	.	TRBJ1-1
TGTGCCAGCAAGGCTGGATGGGAGCAGTACTTC	CASKAGWEQYF	few	TRBV6-1	.	TRBJ2-7
TGCGCCAGCAGCCCCATCTTTAGCGGGGGCCAATCCGGGGAGCTGTTTTTT	CASSPIFSGGQSGELFF	few	TRBV4-3	TRBD2	TRBJ2-2
TGCAGTGCTAGGTCGCTAGCGGGGGGCTCTCCAGATACGCAGTATTTT	CSARSLAGGSPDTQYF	many	TRBV20-1	TRBD2	TRBJ2-3
TGTGCCAGCAGCGTAACGTCGTGGGGAGGCTCTGGGGCCAACGTCCTGACTTTC	CASSVTSWGGSGANVLTF	few	TRBV9	.	TRBJ2-6
TGTGCCAGCAGCCAAGGGGGCAGGGTTCATCAGCCCCAGCATTTT	CASSQGGRVHQPQHF	.	TRBV3-1	.	TRBJ1-5
TGTGCCAGCAGTTACTCGATGGTGGGGGTCTCCACAAACACCCAAGAGACCCAGTACTTC	CASSYSMVGVSTNTQETQYF	many	TRBV6-2/TRBV6-3	.	TRBJ2-5
TGTGCCAGCAGGCGGGGGGGGACAGGGGGGACTGAAGCTTTCTTT	CASRRGGTGGTEAFF	many	TRBV28	TRBD1	TRBJ1-1
TGCAGCGTTGAAGATCAGCAGGGCCTCTACGAGCAGTACTTC	CSVEDQQGLYEQYF	once	TRBV29-1	.	TRBJ2-7
TGCGCCAGCAGGATGGGAGGGGATGAAAAACTGTTTTTT	CASRMGGDEKLFF	.	TRBV5-1	.	TRBJ1-4
TGCAGTGCTAGAGAGGGCAGTTGGGATCAGCCCCAGCATTTT	CSAREGSWDQPQHF	.	TRBV20-1	.	TRBJ1-5
TGTGCCAGCAGTGAAGTAGCGGGAGGGGCAGATACGCAGTATTTT	CASSEVAGGADTQYF	many	TRBV2	TRBD2	TRBJ2-3
TGTGCCAGCTCCTTAGTTGTTAATGAAAAACTGTTTTTT	CASSLVVNEKLFF	many	TRBV12-3/TRBV12-4	.	TRBJ1-4
TGCGCCAGCAGCCAAGTTTTGTATACCCGAGGCGTCGCTGGCTACACCTTC	CASSQVLYTRGVAGYTF	many	TRBV4-3	.	TRBJ1-2
TGTGCCAGCAGTGACTGGACAAACGGCAATCAGCCCCAGCATTTT	CASSDWTNGNQPQHF	many	TRBV2	.	TRBJ1-5
TGCGCCAGCAGCTTGTGGGGGAATAACTATGGCTACACCTTC	CASSLWGNNYGYTF	many	TRBV5-1	.	TRBJ1-2
TGTGCCAGCAGCGCCAGGGATGAGCAGTTCTTC	CASSARDEQFF	many	TRBV7-9	.	TRBJ2-1
TGTGCCAGTAGCGTTCGGATGAACACTGAAGCTTTCTTT	CASSVRMNTEAFF	many	TRBV19	.	TRBJ1-1
TGTGCCAGCAGCCGGACAGGGCGGGAGACCCAGTACTTC	CASSRTGRETQYF	many	TRBV7-3	TRBD1	TRBJ2-5
TGTGCCACCCTTCCGGGACGGAGCAATCAGCCCCAGCATTTT	CATLPGRSNQPQHF	few	TRBV19	.	TRBJ1-5
TGTGCCAGCAGCCAAGTTCGTTCACCCCTCCACTTT	CASSQVRSPLHF	.	TRBV3-1	.	TRBJ1-6
TGTGCCAGCAGCCACCACCTTGACAGGCAACTCACAGATACGCAGTATTTT	CASSHHLDRQLTDTQYF	many	TRBV7-9	.	TRBJ2-3
TGTGCCAGCAGTTGGGACATCGAGACCCAGTACTTC	CASSWDIETQYF	many	TRBV12-3/TRBV12-4	.	TRBJ2-5
TGTGCCATCAGCGAACCGGGGGAGGGGGGAACTGAAGCTTTCTTT	CAISEPGEGGTEAFF	many	TRBV10-3	.	TRBJ1-1
TGTGCCAGCTCAGCACTCAACCCCGGGACAGGGGACGAGCAGTACTTC	CASSALNPGTGDEQYF	many	TRBV18	TRBD1	TRBJ2-7
TGTGCCACCAGCAGAGCTCAGGGGTATCCCGGGGAGCTGTTTTTT	CATSRAQGYPGELFF	many	TRBV15	.	TRBJ2-2
TGTGCCAGCAGCTTAGTAGGGGAGGGAAACATTCAGTACTTC	CASSLVGEGNIQYF	many	TRBV11-3	TRBD2	TRBJ2-4
TGTGCCAGCAGCTTGGATTCGTTGGGGAAAGAGACCCAGTACTTC	CASSLDSLGKETQYF	many	TRBV5-6	.	TRBJ2-5
TGCAGCGTTGAAGATAATTGGGGAAACTACGAGCAGTACTTC	CSVEDNWGNYEQYF	many	TRBV29-1	.	TRBJ2-7
TGTGCCAGCAGCTATGGGCCGGGAGTCGCAGATACGCAGTATTTT	CASSYGPGVADTQYF	.	TRBV7-9	.	TRBJ2-3
TGTGCCAGCAGCCCCGGACTCTATGGCTACACCTTC	CASSPGLYGYTF	many	TRBV7-2	.	TRBJ1-2
TGTGCCAGCAGCCAAGTCATATCGGACGAGCAGTACTTC	CASSQVISDEQYF	many	TRBV3-1	.	TRBJ2-7
TGTGCCAGCAGCTTAGGGACTCCTGGGGAGACCCAGTACTTC	CASSLGTPGETQYF	many	TRBV7-2	.	TRBJ2-5
TGTGCCAGCAGCAACACTGAAGCTTTCTTT	CASSNTEAFF	many	TRBV6-4	.	TRBJ1-1
TGTGCCAGCCGGGGGCAGGCTAACTATGGCTACACCTTC	CASRGQANYGYTF	.	TRBV27	.	TRBJ1-2
TGTGCCAGCAGCCAAGATCAGGACATCGACGAGCAGTACTTC	CASSQDQDIDEQYF	few	TRBV4-2	.	TRBJ2-7
TGTGCCAGCAGCGTAGCGACTAGCGGGGGGGCCGGGGAGCTGTTTTTT	CASSVATSGGAGELFF	.	TRBV9	TRBD2	TRBJ2-2
TGTGCCAGCTCCCGAGCCCTGGGCACTGAAGCTTTCTTT	CASSRALGTEAFF	few	TRBV18	.	TRBJ1-1
TGTGCCAGCAGTTATACGGGGGGGACACTTGTTACGCAGTATTTT	CASSYTGGTLVTQYF	few	TRBV12-3/TRBV12-4	TRBD2	TRBJ2-3
TGTGCCAGCAGCGGAAGTTGGTTAGACTATGGCTACACCTTC	CASSGSWLDYGYTF	many	TRBV11-2	.	TRBJ1-2
TGCGCCAGCAGTATACGTCAGGGGAACACTGAAGCTTTCTTT	CASSIRQGNTEAFF	many	TRBV10-2	.	TRBJ1-1
TGCGCCAGCAGCCAAGAATTCGGTGGGGGTAGGATTGAACAGCCCCAGCATTTT	CASSQEFGGGRIEQPQHF	many	TRBV4-1	.	TRBJ1-5
TGTGCCAGCAGCCGAGACAGGGGCAATCAGCCCCAGCATTTT	CASSRDRGNQPQHF	many	TRBV7-8	TRBD1	TRBJ1-5
TGTGCCAGCAGCCAGCTCAGGAACTATGGCTACACCTTC	CASSQLRNYGYTF	many	TRBV14	.	TRBJ1-2
TGTGCCAGCAGTGACAGGGGGGGGACCAATGAGCAGTTCTTC	CASSDRGGTNEQFF	few	TRBV6-1	.	TRBJ2-1
TGTGCCAGCAGTTACTCCGGACTAGCGGGGCTCAATGAGCAGTTCTTC	CASSYSGLAGLNEQFF	many	TRBV6-5	TRBD2	TRBJ2-1